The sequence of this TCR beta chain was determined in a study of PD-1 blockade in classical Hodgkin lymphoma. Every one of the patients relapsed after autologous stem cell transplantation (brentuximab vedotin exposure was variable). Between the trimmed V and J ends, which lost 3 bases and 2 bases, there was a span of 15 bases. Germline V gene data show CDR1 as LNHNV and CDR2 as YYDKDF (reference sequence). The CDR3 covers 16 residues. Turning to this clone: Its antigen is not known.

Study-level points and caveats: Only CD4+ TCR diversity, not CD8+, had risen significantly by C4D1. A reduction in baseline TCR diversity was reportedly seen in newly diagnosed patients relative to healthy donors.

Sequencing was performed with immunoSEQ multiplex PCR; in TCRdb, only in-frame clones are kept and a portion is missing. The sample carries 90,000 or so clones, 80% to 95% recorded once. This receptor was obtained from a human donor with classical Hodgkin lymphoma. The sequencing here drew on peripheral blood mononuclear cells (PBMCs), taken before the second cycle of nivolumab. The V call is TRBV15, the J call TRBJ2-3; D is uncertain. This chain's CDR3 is CATSSGKTPDTDTQYF. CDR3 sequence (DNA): TGTGCCACCAGCAGTGGAAAGACTCCAGACACAGATACGCAGTATTTT.